A selection of T cell receptor beta chains follows, all from one sample in a study of blood T cells in healthy people across ages. TCRdb reanalysed the 5' RACE reads using MiXCR and keeps one entry per CDR3 protein. In the table there are fewer than 2,000,000 distinct CDR3 sequences, around 36% of which are singletons. Sequencing was performed on blood. These receptor sequences come from a woman in her twenties or thirties in good health. Each CDR3 is given without its conserved first and last residue. Each record gives: D gene, J gene, V gene, CDR3 protein. The D gene is left open where the match is weak.

d_gene: .
j_gene: TRBJ2-7
v_gene: TRBV9
CDR3aa: ASSVAPGTYEQY

d_gene: .
j_gene: TRBJ1-1
v_gene: TRBV6-1
CDR3aa: ASSLGTLEAF

d_gene: .
j_gene: TRBJ1-1
v_gene: TRBV7-2
CDR3aa: ASRGGGVNTEAF

d_gene: .
j_gene: TRBJ1-1
v_gene: TRBV11-2
CDR3aa: ASSLTDLNTEAF

d_gene: .
j_gene: TRBJ1-1
v_gene: TRBV6-6
CDR3aa: ASSYSGGQAF

d_gene: TRBD2
j_gene: TRBJ2-1
v_gene: TRBV15
CDR3aa: ATSGLSGSSYNEQF

d_gene: TRBD2
j_gene: TRBJ2-1
v_gene: TRBV6-1
CDR3aa: ASSEAGGFSGRTYNEQF

d_gene: .
j_gene: TRBJ2-4
v_gene: TRBV5-1
CDR3aa: ASSQFVGPDIQY

d_gene: TRBD1
j_gene: TRBJ1-4
v_gene: TRBV2
CDR3aa: ASSTTGTVVEKLF

d_gene: .
j_gene: TRBJ2-1
v_gene: TRBV29-1
CDR3aa: SGDPYSKDEQF

d_gene: .
j_gene: TRBJ1-1
v_gene: TRBV30
CDR3aa: AWTTLQGAEAF

d_gene: TRBD2
j_gene: TRBJ2-1
v_gene: TRBV15
CDR3aa: ATSRGRGGRYNEQF

d_gene: TRBD1
j_gene: TRBJ2-1
v_gene: TRBV6-6
CDR3aa: ASSSGGMQYNEQF

d_gene: TRBD2
j_gene: TRBJ2-1
v_gene: TRBV4-1
CDR3aa: ASSQIRTSGGDEQF

d_gene: .
j_gene: TRBJ1-2
v_gene: TRBV7-9
CDR3aa: ASSARDGGDYGYT

d_gene: .
j_gene: TRBJ2-1
v_gene: TRBV20-1
CDR3aa: SASPPTVGLNEQF

d_gene: .
j_gene: TRBJ1-2
v_gene: TRBV3-1
CDR3aa: ANSQSGYGYT

d_gene: .
j_gene: TRBJ1-6
v_gene: TRBV20-1
CDR3aa: SAGPGNYNSPLH

d_gene: TRBD1
j_gene: TRBJ1-1
v_gene: TRBV5-1
CDR3aa: ASSVGQGPNEAF

d_gene: .
j_gene: TRBJ2-3
v_gene: TRBV4-1
CDR3aa: ASIESGASYTDTQY

d_gene: TRBD1
j_gene: TRBJ1-2
v_gene: TRBV27
CDR3aa: ASRMDRRYGYT

d_gene: .
j_gene: TRBJ1-2
v_gene: TRBV28
CDR3aa: ASSPIGQGTGNNYGYT

d_gene: .
j_gene: TRBJ2-3
v_gene: TRBV12-3/TRBV12-4
CDR3aa: ASRLSAGHAQY

d_gene: TRBD1
j_gene: TRBJ2-7
v_gene: TRBV6-1
CDR3aa: ASRRTGIPSEQY

d_gene: .
j_gene: TRBJ2-7
v_gene: TRBV27
CDR3aa: ASGRLGLYEQY

d_gene: .
j_gene: TRBJ1-2
v_gene: TRBV7-9
CDR3aa: ASSLNDGPGGYT

d_gene: .
j_gene: TRBJ2-3
v_gene: TRBV14
CDR3aa: ASSPSGADTQY

d_gene: TRBD2
j_gene: TRBJ2-5
v_gene: TRBV7-9
CDR3aa: ASSLVGRVQETQY

d_gene: TRBD2
j_gene: TRBJ2-3
v_gene: TRBV9
CDR3aa: ASNVGSGRRTDTQY

d_gene: TRBD2
j_gene: TRBJ2-7
v_gene: TRBV2
CDR3aa: ASRGLVSSSYEQY

d_gene: .
j_gene: TRBJ2-3
v_gene: TRBV7-3
CDR3aa: ASSLMATLSDTQY

d_gene: .
j_gene: TRBJ2-4
v_gene: TRBV9
CDR3aa: ASSAEGIVTKNIQY

d_gene: .
j_gene: TRBJ2-3
v_gene: TRBV4-1
CDR3aa: ASSQDSGVAGRTDTQY

d_gene: TRBD1
j_gene: TRBJ1-6
v_gene: TRBV5-1
CDR3aa: ASRDRQNSPLH

d_gene: .
j_gene: TRBJ1-6
v_gene: TRBV28
CDR3aa: ASSPADNSPLH

d_gene: .
j_gene: TRBJ2-2
v_gene: TRBV10-3
CDR3aa: AISAMTGELF

d_gene: .
j_gene: TRBJ2-1
v_gene: TRBV9
CDR3aa: ASSETLTSAYNEQF

d_gene: .
j_gene: TRBJ1-4
v_gene: TRBV5-1
CDR3aa: ASSLMLATNEKLF

d_gene: .
j_gene: TRBJ2-1
v_gene: TRBV14
CDR3aa: ASSPWSGPYNEQF

d_gene: .
j_gene: TRBJ1-6
v_gene: TRBV7-9
CDR3aa: ASSLTPGDNSPLH